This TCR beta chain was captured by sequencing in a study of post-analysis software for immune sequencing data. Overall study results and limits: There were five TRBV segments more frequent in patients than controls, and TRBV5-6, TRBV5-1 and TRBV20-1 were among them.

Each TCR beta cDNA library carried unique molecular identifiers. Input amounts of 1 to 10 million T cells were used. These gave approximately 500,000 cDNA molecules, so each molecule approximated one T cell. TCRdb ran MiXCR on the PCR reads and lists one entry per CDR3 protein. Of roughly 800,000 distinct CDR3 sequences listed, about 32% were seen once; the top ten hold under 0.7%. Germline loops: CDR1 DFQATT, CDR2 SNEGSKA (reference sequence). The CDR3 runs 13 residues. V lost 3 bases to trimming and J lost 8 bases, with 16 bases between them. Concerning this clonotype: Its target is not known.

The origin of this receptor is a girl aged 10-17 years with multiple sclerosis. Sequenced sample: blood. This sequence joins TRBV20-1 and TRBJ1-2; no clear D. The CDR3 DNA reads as TGCAGTGCTAGTCCGGAAAGCGTTTTGGGCTACACCTTC. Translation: CSASPESVLGYTF.